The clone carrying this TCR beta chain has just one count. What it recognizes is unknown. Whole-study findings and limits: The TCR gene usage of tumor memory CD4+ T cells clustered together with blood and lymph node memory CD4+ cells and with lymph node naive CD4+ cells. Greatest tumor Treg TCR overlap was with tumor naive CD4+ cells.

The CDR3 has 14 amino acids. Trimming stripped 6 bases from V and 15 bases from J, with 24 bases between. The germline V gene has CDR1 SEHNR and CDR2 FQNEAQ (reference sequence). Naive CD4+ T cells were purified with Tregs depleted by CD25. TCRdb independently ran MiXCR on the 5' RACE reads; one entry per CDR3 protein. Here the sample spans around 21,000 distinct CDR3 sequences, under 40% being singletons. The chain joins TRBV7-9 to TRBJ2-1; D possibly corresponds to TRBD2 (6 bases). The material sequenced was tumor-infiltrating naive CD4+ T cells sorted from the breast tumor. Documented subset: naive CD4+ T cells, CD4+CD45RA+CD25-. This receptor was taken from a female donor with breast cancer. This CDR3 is CASRRGTGAPFGFF. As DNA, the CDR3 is TGTGCCAGCAGAAGAGGTACGGGAGCCCCGTTCGGGTTCTTC.